A selection of T cell receptor beta chains follows, all from one sample in a study of T-cell memory formation after mild COVID-19. TCRdb reanalysed the 5' RACE reads using MiXCR and keeps one entry per CDR3 protein. The sample lists approximately 60,000 distinct CDR3 sequences, less than 9.5% seen once, with about 1% in the top ten. Input material: PBMCs or a T cell subset sorted from them (not recorded which). All receptors come from a man in his late teens or twenties who had mild COVID-19 (a few samples of this study predate the infection). Cell type and time point are not known. Both conserved end residues are part of each CDR3. A D gene is named only where the DNA matches it firmly. Expanded clones are given a class, and other clones once, few, many or no size at all.

size,D,J,V,length,DNA,CDR3
many,NA,TRBJ2-6,TRBV15,16,TGTGCCACCAGCAGGGGACTCGGCTCTGGGGCCAACGTCCTGACTTTC,CATSRGLGSGANVLTF
NA,NA,TRBJ1-4,TRBV14,16,TGTGCCAGCAGCCAACAATTCCACAGGGTTGAGGAAAAACTGTTTTTT,CASSQQFHRVEEKLFF
many,NA,TRBJ2-1,TRBV12-3/TRBV12-4,14,TGTGCCAGCAGTCCGCAGGCGGGGGCTGGTGAGCAGTTCTTC,CASSPQAGAGEQFF
NA,TRBD2,TRBJ2-5,TRBV6-5,15,TGTGCCAGCAGGAAAGGACTAGCCGATCTGGAGACCCAGTACTTC,CASRKGLADLETQYF
many,NA,TRBJ2-3,TRBV4-3,15,TGCGCCAGCAGCCGGGCCCCGGGGATCGCAGATACGCAGTATTTT,CASSRAPGIADTQYF
few,NA,TRBJ2-3,TRBV7-2,14,TGTGCCAGCATTCCGGGTTTACGAGGTGGTACGCAGTATTTT,CASIPGLRGGTQYF
NA,TRBD1,TRBJ1-5,TRBV7-2,14,TGTGCCAGCGCTGGGGACAGCTACAATCAGCCCCAGCATTTT,CASAGDSYNQPQHF
NA,NA,TRBJ2-5,TRBV7-8,13,TGTGCCAGCAGCTTAGGGCTATGGGAGACCCAGTACTTC,CASSLGLWETQYF
NA,NA,TRBJ1-2,TRBV19,14,TGTGCCAGTAGTATAGGCGGACGGAGCTATGGCTACACCTTC,CASSIGGRSYGYTF
few,NA,TRBJ1-1,TRBV6-1,12,TGTGCCAGCTCCTTTATGCGAACTGAAGCTTTCTTT,CASSFMRTEAFF
NA,NA,TRBJ2-1,TRBV7-3,14,TGTGCCAGCAGCTTACAGGGAGGAGGGGGTGAGCAGTTCTTC,CASSLQGGGGEQFF
NA,NA,TRBJ2-7,TRBV6-6,12,TGTGCCAGCAGTACTTCAGGGGCGCAGCAGTACTTC,CASSTSGAQQYF
NA,NA,TRBJ2-3,TRBV6-5,12,TGTGCCACCAAGGGAGGCACAGATACGCAGTATTTT,CATKGGTDTQYF
many,NA,TRBJ2-3,TRBV9,12,TGTGCCAGCAGCGTAGATAGAGATACGCAGTATTTT,CASSVDRDTQYF
few,TRBD1,TRBJ1-2,TRBV27,14,TGTGCCAGCAGCCGGGACAGGGGGTCCTATGGCTACACCTTC,CASSRDRGSYGYTF
few,NA,TRBJ2-5,TRBV5-4,14,TGTGCCAGCAGCTTAGGGACAATAAAAGAGACCCAGTACTTC,CASSLGTIKETQYF
NA,TRBD2,TRBJ2-3,TRBV7-8,14,TGTGCCAGTATGCTAGCGGGGGTGGGTGATACGCAGTATTTT,CASMLAGVGDTQYF
NA,NA,TRBJ1-5,TRBV7-4,16,TGTGCCAGCAGCTTAGGGCCCTATCTTCGGAATCAGCCCCAGCATTTT,CASSLGPYLRNQPQHF
many,TRBD2,TRBJ2-5,TRBV4-2,14,TGTGCCAGCAGCCAAGATCGGGGGGGCGAGACCCAGTACTTC,CASSQDRGGETQYF
few,NA,TRBJ1-2,TRBV20-1,11,TGCAGTGCTAGCCGCAGGGATGGCTACACCTTC,CSASRRDGYTF
few,NA,TRBJ1-5,TRBV10-3,14,TGTGCCATCAGTGAGTTCCGCAGCAATCAGCCCCAGCATTTT,CAISEFRSNQPQHF
few,NA,TRBJ2-7,TRBV11-2,14,TGTGCCAGCAGCTTTTCCGTGGGTCTATACGAGCAGTACTTC,CASSFSVGLYEQYF
many,NA,TRBJ1-1,TRBV5-5,13,TGTGCCAGCAGCTCCGCCTGGAACACTGAAGCTTTCTTT,CASSSAWNTEAFF
few,NA,TRBJ2-3,TRBV14,18,TGTGCCAGCAGCCAAGATAGGGGGGGGACAGCCACCCCAGATACGCAGTATTTT,CASSQDRGGTATPDTQYF
once,NA,TRBJ1-6,TRBV28,13,TGTGCCAGCCTAGAGACCGTTAATTCACCCCTCCACTTT,CASLETVNSPLHF
NA,TRBD2,TRBJ2-5,TRBV7-3,13,TGTGCCAGCAGCTTACGGGAGGGAGAGACCCAGTACTTC,CASSLREGETQYF
few,TRBD2,TRBJ2-2,TRBV11-3,13,TGTGCCAGCAGCTTCGGGGGGACCGGGGAGCTGTTTTTT,CASSFGGTGELFF
NA,NA,TRBJ1-1,TRBV4-3,17,TGCGCCAGCAGCCAAGAATCGAACAGGGTCGTGAACACTGAAGCTTTCTTT,CASSQESNRVVNTEAFF
few,NA,TRBJ1-1,TRBV5-5,11,TGTGCCAGCAGTTGGACCTATGAAGCTTTCTTT,CASSWTYEAFF